Presented here are 27 T cell receptor beta chains from one specimen sequenced in a study of blood T cell repertoires in COVID-19. Sequencing used immunoSEQ multiplex PCR; TCRdb keeps in-frame clones, though not all of them. The sample contains 200,000 or so clones, nearly 85% of which appear only once. Sequencing was performed on peripheral blood. The receptors come from a woman aged 25 to 39 with acute or convalescent COVID-19.

The rearrangement uses TRBV29-1 and TRBJ2-5, with a tentative D call TRBD1 (6 bases). V lost 8 bases, J lost 4 bases, and 17 bases lay in between. CDR1 and CDR2 (germline): SQVTM, ANQGSEA. The CDR3 is made up of 13 amino acids. The CDR3 spells CSSTGGRGETQYF. The CDR3 DNA is TGCAGCTCCACTGGGGGCAGGGGAGAGACCCAGTACTTC. Looking up the rest from reference TRBV29-1 and TRBJ2-5 gives the full variable domain: SAVISQKPSRDICQRGTSLTIQCQVDSQVTMMFWYRQQPGQSLTLIATANQGSEATYESGFVIDKFPISRPNLTFSTLTVSNMSPEDSSIYLCSSTGGRGETQYFGPGTRLLVL.

This chain uses TRBV2 with TRBJ2-1, with 13 nucleotides matching TRBD2. The V segment lost 6 bases and the J segment 2 bases; nucleotides outside the gene matches: 4. CDR1 and CDR2 from the germline V gene are SNHLY and FYNNEI. CDR3 length: 16 amino acids. This CDR3 is CASRGTSGIAYNEQFF. The CDR3 DNA reads as TGTGCCAGCAGGGGGACTAGCGGGATCGCCTACAATGAGCAGTTCTTC.

This sequence joins TRBV29-1 and TRBJ1-2; perhaps TRBD1 as D (6 bases). V lost 2 bases and J 4 bases, leaving 14 bases between the germline ends. The CDR3 is 14 residues long. Germline assignment: CDR1 SQVTM and CDR2 ANQGSEA. The CDR3 DNA follows: TGCAGCGTTGAACAAGGACAGAGGGCCTATGGCTACACCTTC. The encoded protein is CSVEQGQRAYGYTF. Variable domain in full (rest from reference TRBV29-1 and TRBJ1-2): SAVISQKPSRDICQRGTSLTIQCQVDSQVTMMFWYRQQPGQSLTLIATANQGSEATYESGFVIDKFPISRPNLTFSTLTVSNMSPEDSSIYLCSVEQGQRAYGYTFGSGTRLTVV.

This clone came up a few times. This chain uses TRBV3-1 (or the pseudogene TRBV3-2) with TRBJ1-2; D not resolved. Trimming took 1 base from V and 6 from J, leaving 9 bases between them. The germline gives CDR1 LGHDT, CDR2 YNNKEL (reference sequence). The CDR3 has 13 residues. CDR3 protein: CASSQAQSNGYTF. The CDR3 coding sequence is TGTGCCAGCAGCCAAGCACAGTCGAATGGCTACACCTTC.

This chain links TRBV12-3 or TRBV12-4 with TRBJ1-2; no clear D gene. V was clipped by 3 bases and J by 8 bases, with 13 bases between them. This CDR3 comprises 13 residues. The CDR3 loop is CASSLGGLGGYTF. The CDR3, as DNA: TGTGCCAGCAGTTTGGGAGGGCTTGGGGGCTACACCTTC.

This rearrangement joins TRBV5-1 to TRBJ1-4, with D perhaps TRBD1 (5 bases). In germline, CDR1 is SGHRS, CDR2 YFSETQ. The CDR3 contains 12 residues. V was trimmed by 4 bases and J by 9 bases, leaving 10 bases between them. The CDR3 loop reads CASSGDSKKLFF. The CDR3 coding sequence is TGCGCCAGCAGCGGAGACAGCAAAAAACTGTTTTTT.

The rearrangement links TRBV5-1 to TRBJ2-7; 9 bases map to TRBD1. The V and J ends lost 0 bases and 1 base, in that order; junction bases with no gene match: 5. The CDR3 is 16 amino acids. The V gene's germline CDR1 is SGHRS and CDR2 YFSETQ. CDR3 protein: CASSLAVGTGSYEQYF. The CDR3 nucleotides are TGCGCCAGCAGCTTGGCGGTAGGGACAGGGTCCTACGAGCAGTACTTC. Full variable domain (rest looked up from reference TRBV5-1 and TRBJ2-7): KAGVTQTPRYLIKTRGQQVTLSCSPISGHRSVSWYQQTPGQGLQFLFEYFSETQRNKGNFPGRFSGRQFSNSRSEMNVSTLELGDSALYLCASSLAVGTGSYEQYFGPGTRLTVT.

The chain has TRBV9 and TRBJ2-3, with D maybe TRBD1 (5 bases). This CDR3 spans 15 amino acids. Trimming took 2 bases from V and 0 from J, leaving 10 bases between them. CDR1 and CDR2 from the germline V gene are SGDLS and YYNGEE. CDR3 nucleotide sequence: TGTGCCAGCAGCGTTGGGGCTACTAGCACAGATACGCAGTATTTT. It codes for CASSVGATSTDTQYF. Filled out from reference TRBV9 and TRBJ2-3, the complete variable domain reads DSGVTQTPKHLITATGQRVTLRCSPRSGDLSVYWYQQSLDQGLQFLIQYYNGEERAKGNILERFSAQQFPDLHSELNLSSLELGDSALYFCASSVGATSTDTQYFGPGTRLTVL.

J is TRBJ2-3 and V is TRBV5-1, with D tentatively TRBD1 (5 bases). Trimming took off 4 bases at V and 2 bases at J, with 8 bases between the two ends. The CDR3 runs to 13 residues. CDR1 is SGHRS and CDR2 is YFSETQ in the germline V gene. This CDR3 is CASSKGNTDTQYF. DNA of the CDR3: TGCGCCAGCAGCAAGGGGAACACAGATACGCAGTATTTT.

The CDR3 DNA sequence: TGTGCCAGCAGCTTCTCCCGAGGGGTAGCGGGAGGGCCGGTCACCGGGGAGCTGTTTTTT. The encoded protein is CASSFSRGVAGGPVTGELFF. This chain connects TRBV6-6 to TRBJ2-2, with 11 positions matching TRBD2. The CDR3 length is 20 residues. V trimming: 6 bases; J trimming: 4 bases; junction bases outside the gene matches: 19. Germline values: CDR1 MNHNY, CDR2 SVGAGI (reference sequence).

The chain recombines TRBV19 with TRBJ1-1, with D perhaps matching TRBD1 (5 bases). The CDR3 loop spans 13 amino acids. V was cut by 4 bases and J by 0 bases, with 6 bases left in between. Germline CDR1 LNHDA, CDR2 SQIVND (reference sequence). CDR3 coding DNA: TGTGCCAGTAGTACGGACATGAACACTGAAGCTTTCTTT. Translating gives CASSTDMNTEAFF.

This clone was seen once. This sequence joins TRBV3-1 (or the pseudogene TRBV3-2) and TRBJ2-6, with D maybe TRBD1 (6 bases). Per germline, CDR1 LGHDT and CDR2 YNNKEL (reference sequence). Deletions cut 1 base from V and 0 bases from J, with 16 bases between. The CDR3 loop spans 19 amino acids. CDR3 residues: CASSQVGALGYSGANVLTF. In DNA form, the CDR3 reads TGTGCCAGCAGCCAAGTGGGGGCTTTGGGGTACTCTGGGGCCAACGTCCTGACTTTC.

This chain connects TRBV28 to TRBJ2-5; 7 nucleotides agree with TRBD1. The V gene end was trimmed by 4 bases and the J gene end by 4 bases; junction bases not matched to a gene: 9. The CDR3 consists of 15 residues. In germline, CDR1 is MDHEN, CDR2 SYDVKM. DNA of the CDR3: TGTGCCAGCAGTTCTACGACAGGGTTGGGAGAGACCCAGTACTTC. Protein: CASSSTTGLGETQYF.

V usage is TRBV29-1 and J usage is TRBJ1-1, with unresolved D. The CDR3 sequence is 13 residues long. Germline assignment: CDR1 SQVTM and CDR2 ANQGSEA. V lost 2 bases and J lost 5, with 12 bases in between. CDR3 protein: CSVESRGGTEAFF. DNA of the CDR3: TGCAGCGTTGAATCACGGGGTGGGACTGAAGCTTTCTTT.

This sequence joins TRBV6-5 and TRBJ1-5, with 8 bases lining up with TRBD1. CDR3 length: 15 amino acids. CDR1 and CDR2 from the germline V gene are MNHEY and SVGAGI. The trim removed 4 bases at V and 0 bases at J, leaving 2 bases unmatched. In DNA, the CDR3 is TGTGCCAGCAGTTCGACAGGGGATAGCAATCAGCCCCAGCATTTT. Its translation is CASSSTGDSNQPQHF.

The chain carries TRBV15 and TRBJ1-2; 10 nucleotides agree with TRBD1. J lost 9 bases, V lost 0 bases, and 10 bases had no gene match. From germline, CDR1 is LNHNV and CDR2 YYDKDF (reference sequence). This CDR3 is built from 16 residues. CDR3 nucleotides: TGTGCCACCAGCAGAGATTGGGACAGGGGTCCCTCGCGCTACACCTTC. It translates to CATSRDWDRGPSRYTF.

The chain uses TRBV10-3 and TRBJ2-7; 7 bases align to TRBD1. This CDR3 has 14 amino acids. CDR1 and CDR2 from the germline V gene are ENHRY and SYGVKD. V lost 4 bases to trimming and J lost 1 base; unmatched junction nucleotides: 4. Written as DNA, the CDR3 is TGTGCCATCAGTGTAGGGACAGCTTCCTACGAGCAGTACTTC. Amino acids: CAISVGTASYEQYF.

This clone was detected a few times. The J gene is TRBJ1-5, the V gene TRBV5-1; D perhaps matches TRBD1 (5 bases). The CDR3 contains 13 residues. The germline V gene has CDR1 SGHRS and CDR2 YFSETQ. Trimming left V 5 bases short and J 5 bases short, with 11 bases between. CDR3: CASSPDSYQPQHF. In DNA, the CDR3 is TGCGCCAGCAGTCCCGACAGCTATCAGCCCCAGCATTTT.

The CDR3: CASAGDRGRGETQYF. Here the CDR3 DNA reads TGTGCCAGCGCCGGGGACAGGGGGCGCGGGGAGACCCAGTACTTC. The rearrangement uses TRBV5-4 and TRBJ2-5; 12 bases line up with TRBD1. Germline CDR1 SGHNT, CDR2 YYREEE (reference sequence). J was trimmed by 5 bases and V by 7 bases; bases with no gene match: 9. The CDR3 is made up of 15 amino acids.

The V gene is TRBV5-4, the J gene TRBJ1-2, with 11 bases that match TRBD1. J was trimmed by 4 bases and V by 3 bases; bases with no gene match: 8. CDR3 length equals 16 residues. Germline assignment: CDR1 SGHNT and CDR2 YYREEE (reference sequence). CDR3 sequence reads: CASSSGRTGGFYGYTF. CDR3 nucleotide sequence: TGTGCCAGCAGCTCCGGACGGACAGGGGGCTTCTATGGCTACACCTTC.

This clone has only a few counts. The chain uses TRBV7-9 and TRBJ2-7, with D possibly TRBD2 on 6 matching bases. The CDR3 has 14 residues. Looked up from germline, CDR1 is SEHNR and CDR2 is FQNEAQ (reference sequence). Trimming left V 3 bases short and J 4 bases short, with 13 bases between. CDR3 sequence: CASSFTGVSYEQYF. Here the CDR3 DNA reads TGTGCCAGCAGCTTCACGGGGGTTAGTTACGAGCAGTACTTC.

V gene TRBV4-2 combines with J gene TRBJ1-6, with 7 positions matching TRBD1. The CDR3 is 14 amino acids. From germline, CDR1 is LGHNA and CDR2 YNFKEQ. With V trimmed by 5 bases and J by 10 bases, 8 bases remained unmatched. CDR3 DNA: TGTGCCAGCAGCTTTCGACAGGGAGACTCACCCCTCCACTTT. It encodes CASSFRQGDSPLHF.

V is TRBV4-3 and J is TRBJ1-4; D possibly corresponds to TRBD1 (5 bases). The CDR3 spans 15 residues. The V gene lost 3 bases and the J gene lost 1 base, with 9 bases spanning the gap. Per the germline V gene, CDR1 is LGHNA and CDR2 is YSLEER. In nucleotides, the CDR3 is TGCGCCAGCAGCCAGGACGGGGGAACTAATGAAAAACTGTTTTTT. It specifies CASSQDGGTNEKLFF.

The V call is TRBV3-1 (or the pseudogene TRBV3-2), the J call TRBJ1-1, with a weak D call TRBD1 (6 bases). The CDR3 is 16 amino acids. Germline V lookup: CDR1 LGHDT, CDR2 YNNKEL (reference sequence). With 1 base removed from V and 4 bases from J, the gap between germline ends came to 16 bases. In nucleotides, the CDR3 is TGTGCCAGCAGCCAAGGGACCCAGGGGCGGGTCACTGAAGCTTTCTTT. It translates to CASSQGTQGRVTEAFF.

The chain couples TRBV4-3 to TRBJ2-7; 10 nucleotides align to TRBD2. Trimming removed 6 bases from V and 1 base from J; junction bases left unmatched: 6. CDR3 size: 15 residues. Germline V lookup: CDR1 LGHNA, CDR2 YSLEER. The DNA for the CDR3 is TGCGCCAGCAGTTTGGGGACTAGCGCTTCCTACGAGCAGTACTTC. This codes for CASSLGTSASYEQYF.

The chain couples TRBV5-1 to TRBJ2-3, with TRBD1 matching 9 bases. The junction had 20 bases not matched to a gene; V was cut back by 3 bases and J by 0 bases. Looked up from germline, CDR1 is SGHRS and CDR2 is YFSETQ. The CDR3 has 21 residues. DNA for the CDR3: TGCGCCAGCAGCTGGCGCGGGACAGGGAACGTTCTACAAGTCAGCACAGATACGCAGTATTTT. Its protein product is CASSWRGTGNVLQVSTDTQYF.

This chain connects TRBV2 to TRBJ1-6; TRBD1 agrees at 10 bases. Trimming cost V 6 bases and J 7 bases; bases outside gene matches: 6. CDR3 length equals 15 residues. Germline CDR1 SNHLY, CDR2 FYNNEI. CDR3 bases: TGTGCCAGCAGCCGACTGGGACAGGGGAATTCACCCCTCCACTTT. Translation: CASSRLGQGNSPLHF.